This T cell receptor (beta chain) was sequenced for a study of human thymus T cells. Genomic DNA was extracted from every available blood leukocyte. Sequenced by immunoSEQ multiplex PCR; TCRdb stores in-frame clones only, minus some. The data hold more than 50,000 clones, with nearly 95% observed a single time. Trimming cost V 0 bases and J 3 bases, with 18 bases left between them. There are 18 residues in the CDR3. Germline lookup yields CDR1 LNHDA and CDR2 SQIVND (reference sequence). The sequence derives from a boy under two years old with a congenital heart defect but otherwise immunologically healthy. This chain connects TRBV19 to TRBJ2-1; maybe TRBD1 (6 bases). The sequenced sample was blood. The CDR3 loop reads CASSIDLSGRGFYNEQFF. CDR3 in DNA: TGTGCCAGTAGTATAGATCTATCCGGCAGGGGTTTCTACAATGAGCAGTTCTTC.